The clone carrying this T cell receptor beta chain was seen many times. Its antigen is unknown. The read terminates 3 residues ahead of where the CDR3 ends, so the germline J gene completes it. V was pared by 4 bases and J by 6 bases, with 4 bases of the junction left unmatched. CDR1 DFQATT and CDR2 SNEGSKA come from the germline V gene (reference sequence). This CDR3 comprises 13 residues. The data were produced by immunoSEQ multiplex PCR, yet TCRdb's version contains in-frame clones alone and is incomplete. Altogether some 60,000 clones were found in the sample, and no singletons occur. This record comes from a study of T cell clonality in common variable immunodeficiency. Study-wide points: Reportedly, TCR beta sequences from common variable immunodeficiency showed fewer deletions and N-nucleotide insertions.

The source of this sequence is a person aged 18-69 years in good health. Material for sequencing was peripheral blood mononuclear cells. V and J are TRBV20-1 and TRBJ2-3, with 10 bases matching TRBD1. The CDR3 loop is CSANPGQGDTQYF. Incomplete CDR3 DNA: TGCAGTGCTAATCCGGGACAGGGGGATACG.